One and the same sample provided the 15 T cell receptor beta chains below, sequenced in a study of T cell clonality in common variable immunodeficiency. Study results and limitations: Fewer deletions and N-nucleotide insertions were reportedly seen in common variable immunodeficiency TCR beta sequences.

No antigen is known for these receptors. Some clones are missing from TCRdb's copy, which holds only in-frame ones; the method was immunoSEQ multiplex PCR. Recorded here are approximately 38,000 clones, with no singletons, and the ten leading clones hold around 6%. The sample was peripheral blood mononuclear cells. All receptors derive from a human donor with common variable immunodeficiency.

A note on this clone: Read data end 3 residues before the CDR3 end; the end is taken from the germline J gene. The chain has TRBV19 and TRBJ2-1; D perhaps matches TRBD2 (5 bases). The ends were cut back, 1 base at V and 0 bases at J, with 13 bases in the middle. Germline values: CDR1 LNHDA, CDR2 SQIVND (reference sequence). This CDR3 has 17 residues. CDR3 DNA, as far as it was read: TGTGCCAGTAGTATAGCCCAGGACTTCAGCTCCTACAATGAG. Amino acid sequence: CASSIAQDFSSYNE. The entire CDR3 sequence reads CASSIAQDFSSYNEQFF.

Points on this clone: The CDR3 end is not reached by the read, which stops 3 residues before it; the germline J gene fills it in. This chain joins TRBV18 and TRBJ2-3, with D perhaps matching TRBD1 (8 bases). Deletions cut 3 bases from V and 4 bases from J, with 20 bases between. CDR1 is KGHSH and CDR2 is LQKENI in the germline V gene. The CDR3 sequence is 17 residues long. The CDR3 DNA, read in part, is TGTGCCAGCTCACCTCCCCTACGACAGGGGAGGGCAGATACG. This gives the protein CASSPPLRQGRADT. The full CDR3 reads CASSPPLRQGRADTQYF.

This clone has a handful of counts. The read terminates 3 residues ahead of where the CDR3 ends, so the germline J gene completes it. The chain couples TRBV19 to TRBJ2-3; D possibly corresponds to TRBD1 (5 bases). Trimming took off 5 bases at V and 5 bases at J, with 11 bases between the two ends. This CDR3 comprises 13 residues. CDR1 is LNHDA and CDR2 is SQIVND in the germline V gene (reference sequence). CDR3: CASSSRVGDTQYF. The CDR3 bases that were read are TGTGCCAGTAGTTCCAGGGTGGGAGATACG.

In this sample, this clone turned up many times. Read sequence stops 3 residues before the CDR3 end, and the germline J gene provides the missing end. This chain links TRBV19 with TRBJ1-1; no firm D call. The CDR3 has 15 amino acids. Germline V gives CDR1 LNHDA, CDR2 SQIVND (reference sequence). The V and J ends lost 2 bases and 0 bases respectively, with 10 bases between them. CDR3 bases read: TGTGCCAGTAGTATATCCACAGCTCTGAACACTGAA. This encodes CASSISTALNTE. The full CDR3 sequence reads CASSISTALNTEAFF. Drawing the rest from reference TRBV19 and TRBJ1-1, the complete variable domain is DGGITQSPKYLFRKEGQNVTLSCEQNLNHDAMYWYRQDPGQGLRLIYYSQIVNDFQKGDIAEGYSVSREKKESFPLTVTSAQKNPTAFYLCASSISTALNTEAFFGQGTRLTVV.

This clone was counted a few times. The sequence runs out 3 residues before the end of the CDR3; the remainder is reconstructed from the germline J gene. The rearrangement joins TRBV18 to TRBJ2-2; TRBD1 matches at 7 bases. The CDR3 is made up of 17 amino acids. Trimming removed 6 bases from V and 1 base from J; junction bases left unmatched: 11. Germline V gives CDR1 KGHSH, CDR2 LQKENI. Partial CDR3 DNA: TGTGCCAGCTCGCTATCCATGACAGGGCGGAACACCGGGGAG. This translates into CASSLSMTGRNTGE. Given in full, the CDR3 is CASSLSMTGRNTGELFF.

This clone was counted at least ten times. Coverage ceases 3 residues before the CDR3 finishes, and the germline J gene fills in the end. This chain uses TRBV3-1 (or the pseudogene TRBV3-2) with TRBJ2-5; 12 bases agree with TRBD2. There are 19 residues in the CDR3. J gave up 2 bases and V 3 bases, and 13 bases lay outside the gene matches. The germline V gene encodes CDR1 LGHDT and CDR2 YNNKEL (reference sequence). The CDR3 DNA, read in part, is TGTGCCAGCAGCCACGATACGCCTAGCGGGGGGGCGTGGCAAGAGACC. Translating it yields CASSHDTPSGGAWQET. The CDR3, in full, reads CASSHDTPSGGAWQETQYF.

This clone was counted ten times or more. The CDR3 end lies 3 residues beyond the end of the read and is filled in from the germline J gene. V usage is TRBV30 and J usage is TRBJ2-7; weak D call: TRBD1 (5 bases). The ends were cut back, 0 bases at V and 3 bases at J, with 15 bases in the middle. Germline values: CDR1 GTSNPN, CDR2 SVGIG (reference sequence). This CDR3 is built from 15 residues. The sequenced CDR3 bases are TGTGCCTGGAGTGTTATTTTGGGGCAAAGCTACGAG. Protein sequence: CAWSVILGQSYE. The CDR3 as a whole reads CAWSVILGQSYEQYF.

At least ten counts were recorded for this clone. From the germline J gene comes the end of the CDR3, since the read stops 3 residues before it. The rearrangement links TRBV10-1 to TRBJ1-1; D is unclear. The CDR3 is made up of 15 amino acids. V lost 0 bases and J lost 1, with 9 bases in between. The germline gives CDR1 WNHNN, CDR2 SYGVQD (reference sequence). Incomplete CDR3 DNA: TGCGCCAGCAGTGAGTCAAGCGTACGGAACACTGAA. This gives the protein CASSESSVRNTE. The whole CDR3 protein is CASSESSVRNTEAFF.

There are many counts of this clone. Read coverage stops 3 residues before the CDR3 terminus; the germline J gene supplies the remainder. This chain joins TRBV7-9 and TRBJ2-5; the D gene is possibly TRBD1 (6 bases). The CDR3 has 14 amino acids. CDR1 and CDR2 from the germline V gene are SEHNR and FQNEAQ (reference sequence). V lost 4 bases and J lost 5, with 14 bases in between. The CDR3 DNA, read in part, is TGTGCCAGCAGCTGGGGGCAGGGTGGCGAGACC. Translation: CASSWGQGGET. From start to end, the CDR3 is CASSWGQGGETQYF.

This clone was observed at least ten times. The read comes to an end 3 residues before the CDR3 does, leaving the germline J gene to fill in the end. The chain recombines TRBV20-1 with TRBJ1-4; the D is unclear. Per germline, CDR1 DFQATT and CDR2 SNEGSKA (reference sequence). The CDR3 runs to 14 residues. The V and J ends lost 6 bases and 7 bases respectively, with 18 bases between them. CDR3 bases read: TGCAGTGCGAGCCCCACCAACTCGGGTGAAAAA. This codes for CSASPTNSGEK. The CDR3 reads in full as CSASPTNSGEKLFF.

This clone was seen ten or more times. Coverage ceases 3 residues before the CDR3 finishes, and the germline J gene fills in the end. This chain joins TRBV29-1 and TRBJ1-2; D uncertain. CDR3 length: 12 amino acids. Germline V CDR1 and CDR2: SQVTM, ANQGSEA. V was clipped by 7 bases and J by 6 bases, with 15 bases between them. The sequenced part of the CDR3 DNA is TGCAGCGCCCAGGAGTATATGGATGGC. Its protein product is CSAQEYMDG. The full-length CDR3 reads as CSAQEYMDGYTF.

This clone was detected ten times or more. This chain's CDR3 is CSVRQGINQPQHF. The CDR3 bases that were read are TGCAGCGTTAGGCAGGGAATTAATCAGCCC. The chain employs TRBV29-1 and TRBJ1-5, with TRBD1 as a possible D gene (5 bases). Read coverage stops 3 residues before the CDR3 terminus; the germline J gene supplies the remainder. The V gene's germline CDR1 is SQVTM and CDR2 ANQGSEA. The CDR3 runs 13 residues. The germline V and J ends were trimmed by 5 bases and 4 bases, with 12 bases remaining between them.

This clone appeared many times. Coverage ceases 3 residues before the CDR3 finishes, and the germline J gene fills in the end. The chain links TRBV20-1 to TRBJ2-7, with TRBD1 identical over 7 bases. J was trimmed by 2 bases and V by 5 bases; bases with no gene match: 6. The germline gives CDR1 DFQATT, CDR2 SNEGSKA (reference sequence). The CDR3 runs to 13 residues. CDR3 DNA, as far as it was read: TGCAGTGCTGCGCCGGGACAGACCTACGAG. Its translation: CSAAPGQTYE. The whole CDR3 is CSAAPGQTYEQYF.

Notes on this clone: Sequencing ends 3 residues short of the CDR3 end; the germline J gene provides the rest. The chain is built from TRBV19 and TRBJ2-2, with 8 bases identical to TRBD1. Germline V gives CDR1 LNHDA, CDR2 SQIVND (reference sequence). This CDR3 is built from 15 residues. The V segment lost 7 bases and the J segment 3 bases; nucleotides outside the gene matches: 7. The covered CDR3 bases are TGTGCCAGTAAGGTTCCAGGGGGCTACACCGGGGAG. Translation: CASKVPGGYTGE. The full-length CDR3 reads as CASKVPGGYTGELFF.

Concerning this clone: The CDR3 goes on 3 residues after the read ends, and that part is filled in from the germline J gene. The chain employs TRBV5-1 and TRBJ2-5; the D gene is possibly TRBD1 (6 bases). The V gene's germline CDR1 is SGHRS and CDR2 YFSETQ. The CDR3 sequence is 13 residues long. Trimming left V 2 bases short and J 5 bases short, with 10 bases between. The covered CDR3 bases are TGCGCCAGCAGCTTCGGGACACAGGAGACC. This sequence encodes CASSFGTQET. In full, the CDR3 is CASSFGTQETQYF.